The clone carrying this TCR beta chain was detected ten times or more. The data are from a study of Graves' ophthalmopathy and Graves' hyperthyroidism. The authors amplified TCR beta CDR3 regions, and they did so from RNA transcripts for repertoire sequencing. First-round RT-PCR relied on HTBI primers, and a second-round multiplex PCR came next. TCRdb analysed the multiplex PCR reads with MiXCR anew, one entry per CDR3 protein. The data show roughly 400,000 distinct CDR3 sequences, about a sixth seen once. Germline V CDR1 and CDR2: GTSNPN, SVGIG (reference sequence). The CDR3 has 15 residues. V was cut by 0 bases and J by 1 base, with 13 bases left in between.

The sample comprised peripheral blood. The source is an adult woman with stable Graves' hyperthyroidism. V is TRBV30 and J is TRBJ2-7, with D possibly being TRBD2 (5 bases). The CDR3 loop is CAWSVGGSRSYEQYF. CDR3 DNA: TGTGCCTGGAGTGTCGGTGGGAGCAGGTCCTACGAGCAGTACTTC. The whole variable domain, remainder taken from reference TRBV30 and TRBJ2-7, is SQTIHQWPATLVQPVGSPLSLECTVEGTSNPNLYWYRQAAGRGLQLLFYSVGIGQISSEVPQNLSASRPQDRQFILSSKKLLLSDSGFYLCAWSVGGSRSYEQYFGPGTRLTVT.